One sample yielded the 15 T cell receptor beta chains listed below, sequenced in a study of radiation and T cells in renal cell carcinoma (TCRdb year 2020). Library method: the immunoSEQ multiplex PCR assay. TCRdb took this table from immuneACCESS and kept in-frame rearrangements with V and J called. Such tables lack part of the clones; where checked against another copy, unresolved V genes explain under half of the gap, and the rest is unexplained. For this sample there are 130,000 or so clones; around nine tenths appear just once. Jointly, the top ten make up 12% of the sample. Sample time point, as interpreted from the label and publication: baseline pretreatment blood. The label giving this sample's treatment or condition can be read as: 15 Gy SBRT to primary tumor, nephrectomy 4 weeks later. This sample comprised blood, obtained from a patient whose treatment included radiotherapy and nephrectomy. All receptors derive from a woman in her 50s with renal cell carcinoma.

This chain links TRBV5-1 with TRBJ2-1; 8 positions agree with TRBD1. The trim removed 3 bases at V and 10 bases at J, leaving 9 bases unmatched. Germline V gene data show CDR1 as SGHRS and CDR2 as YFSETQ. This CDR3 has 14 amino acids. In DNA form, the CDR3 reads TGCGCCAGCAGCTACGGACAGGGCCGAGAGGAGCAGTTCTTC. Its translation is CASSYGQGREEQFF.

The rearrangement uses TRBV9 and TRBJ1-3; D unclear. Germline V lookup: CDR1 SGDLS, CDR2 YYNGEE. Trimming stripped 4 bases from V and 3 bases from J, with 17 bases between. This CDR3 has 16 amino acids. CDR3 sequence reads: CASSSSSDTHGNTIYF. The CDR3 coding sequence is TGTGCCAGCAGCTCCTCTTCCGACACTCATGGAAACACCATATATTTT. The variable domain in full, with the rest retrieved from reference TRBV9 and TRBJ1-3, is DSGVTQTPKHLITATGQRVTLRCSPRSGDLSVYWYQQSLDQGLQFLIQYYNGEERAKGNILERFSAQQFPDLHSELNLSSLELGDSALYFCASSSSSDTHGNTIYFGEGSWLTVV.

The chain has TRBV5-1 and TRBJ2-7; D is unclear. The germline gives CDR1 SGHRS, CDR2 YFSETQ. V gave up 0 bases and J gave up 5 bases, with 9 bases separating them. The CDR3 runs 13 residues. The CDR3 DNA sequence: TGCGCCAGCAGCTTGGAGGCAGGTGACGAGCAGTACTTC. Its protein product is CASSLEAGDEQYF.

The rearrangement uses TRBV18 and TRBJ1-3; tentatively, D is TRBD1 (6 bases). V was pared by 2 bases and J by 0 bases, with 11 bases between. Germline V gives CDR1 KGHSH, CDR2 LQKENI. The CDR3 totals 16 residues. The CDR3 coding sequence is TGTGCCAGCTCACCAGAGTTGGACAGCTCTGGAAACACCATATATTTT. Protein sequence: CASSPELDSSGNTIYF.

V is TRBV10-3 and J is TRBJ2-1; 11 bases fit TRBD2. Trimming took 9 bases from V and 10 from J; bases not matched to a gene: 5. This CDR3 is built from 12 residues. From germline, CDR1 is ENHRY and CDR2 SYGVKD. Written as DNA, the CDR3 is TGTGCCATTAGCGGGGGGGCGTGGGAGCAGTTCTTC. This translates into CAISGGAWEQFF.

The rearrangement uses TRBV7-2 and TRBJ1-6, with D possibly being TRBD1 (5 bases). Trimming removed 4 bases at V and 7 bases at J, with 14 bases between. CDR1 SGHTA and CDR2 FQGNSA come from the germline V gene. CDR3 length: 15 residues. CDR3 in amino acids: CASSSGGAVNSPLHF. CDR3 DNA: TGTGCCAGCAGCTCGGGTGGGGCAGTGAATTCACCCCTCCACTTT. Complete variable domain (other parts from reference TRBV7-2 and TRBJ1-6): GAGVSQSPSNKVTEKGKDVELRCDPISGHTALYWYRQSLGQGLEFLIYFQGNSAPDKSGLPSDRFSAERTGGSVSTLTIQRTQQEDSAVYLCASSSGGAVNSPLHFGNGTRLTVT.

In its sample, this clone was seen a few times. The DNA of the CDR3 is TGTGCCAGCAGTTTATTCGGTCCGGGTCTCTATGGCTACACCTTC. Protein product: CASSLFGPGLYGYTF. The chain carries TRBV27 and TRBJ1-2; D gene ambiguous. Germline V gene sequence: CDR1 MNHEY, CDR2 SMNVEV (reference sequence). Trimming left V 1 base short and J 4 bases short, with 13 bases between. The CDR3 has 15 amino acids.

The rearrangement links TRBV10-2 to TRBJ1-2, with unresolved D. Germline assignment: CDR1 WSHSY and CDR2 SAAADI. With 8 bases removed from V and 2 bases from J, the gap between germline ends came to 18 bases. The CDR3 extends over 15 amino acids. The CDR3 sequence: CASWTGEKQNYGYTF. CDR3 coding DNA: TGCGCCAGCTGGACCGGAGAAAAGCAAAACTATGGCTACACCTTC.

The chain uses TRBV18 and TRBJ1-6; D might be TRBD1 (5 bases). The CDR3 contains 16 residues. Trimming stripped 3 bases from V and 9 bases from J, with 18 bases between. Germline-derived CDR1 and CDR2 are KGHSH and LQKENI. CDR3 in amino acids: CASSPLEGSDRSPLHF. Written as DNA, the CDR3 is TGTGCCAGCTCACCTTTAGAGGGGAGTGATCGTTCACCCCTCCACTTT.

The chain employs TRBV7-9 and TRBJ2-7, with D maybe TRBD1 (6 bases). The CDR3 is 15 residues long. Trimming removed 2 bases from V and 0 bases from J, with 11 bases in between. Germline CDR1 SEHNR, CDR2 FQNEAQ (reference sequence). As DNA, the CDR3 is TGTGCCAGCAGCTTACCGGACAGTAGCTCCTACGAGCAGTACTTC. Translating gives CASSLPDSSSYEQYF.

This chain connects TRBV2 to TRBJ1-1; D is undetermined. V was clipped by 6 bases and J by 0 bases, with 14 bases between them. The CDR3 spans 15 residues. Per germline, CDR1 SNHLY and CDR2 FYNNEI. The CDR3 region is CASSLRAILNTEAFF. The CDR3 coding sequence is TGTGCCAGCAGCCTCCGAGCTATCCTGAACACTGAAGCTTTCTTT.

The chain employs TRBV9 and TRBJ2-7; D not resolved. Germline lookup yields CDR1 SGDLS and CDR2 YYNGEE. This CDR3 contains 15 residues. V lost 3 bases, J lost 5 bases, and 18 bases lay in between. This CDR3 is CASSAEIVPTDEQYF. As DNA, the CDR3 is TGTGCCAGCAGCGCAGAGATCGTCCCTACCGACGAGCAGTACTTC.

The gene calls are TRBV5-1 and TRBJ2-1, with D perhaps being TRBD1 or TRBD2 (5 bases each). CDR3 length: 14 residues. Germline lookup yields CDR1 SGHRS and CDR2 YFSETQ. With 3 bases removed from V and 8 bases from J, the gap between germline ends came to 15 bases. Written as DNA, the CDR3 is TGCGCCAGCAGCTACGGGACCGAGCTCGATGAGCAGTTCTTC. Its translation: CASSYGTELDEQFF. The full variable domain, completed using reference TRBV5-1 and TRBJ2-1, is KAGVTQTPRYLIKTRGQQVTLSCSPISGHRSVSWYQQTPGQGLQFLFEYFSETQRNKGNFPGRFSGRQFSNSRSEMNVSTLELGDSALYLCASSYGTELDEQFFGPGTRLTVL.

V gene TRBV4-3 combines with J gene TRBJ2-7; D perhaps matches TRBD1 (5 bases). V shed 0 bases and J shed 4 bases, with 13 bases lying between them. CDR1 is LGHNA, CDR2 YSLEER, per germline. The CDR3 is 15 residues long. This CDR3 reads CASSQDRRGGYEQYF. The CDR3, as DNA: TGCGCCAGCAGCCAAGATCGAAGGGGTGGGTACGAGCAGTACTTC.

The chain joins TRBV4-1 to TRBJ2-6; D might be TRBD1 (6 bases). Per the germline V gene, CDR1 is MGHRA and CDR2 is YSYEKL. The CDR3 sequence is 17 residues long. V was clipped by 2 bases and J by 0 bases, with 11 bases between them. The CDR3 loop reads CASSQPGQYSGANVLTF. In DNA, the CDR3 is TGCGCCAGCAGCCAACCTGGACAGTACTCTGGGGCCAACGTCCTGACTTTC.